The next 23 T cell receptor beta chains were all read from a single sample in a study of response to subunit inactivated influenza vaccine. TCRdb recomputed calls from the RT-PCR reads with MiXCR, one row per CDR3 protein. The sample records approximately 700,000 distinct CDR3 sequences, about 15% being singletons. The specimen was PBMCs from blood, collected roughly 12 days after vaccination. These TCRs come from a man aged 50-60 years who received an inactivated influenza vaccine.

V is TRBV5-6 and J is TRBJ1-1, with a tentative D call TRBD1 (5 bases). Trimming removed 3 bases at V and 4 bases at J, with 16 bases between. The CDR3 covers 15 residues. Per the germline V gene, CDR1 is SGHDT and CDR2 is YYEEEE. This chain's CDR3 is CASSSTLQGRTEAFF. The CDR3 region has the DNA TGTGCCAGCAGCTCGACGCTTCAGGGCCGCACTGAAGCTTTCTTT.

This chain uses TRBV5-6 with TRBJ2-5, with a weak D call TRBD2 (5 bases). CDR1 is SGHDT and CDR2 is YYEEEE in the germline V gene. CDR3 length equals 15 residues. Deletions cut 0 bases from V and 2 bases from J, with 11 bases between. The CDR3 here is CASSLVGVGQETQYF. DNA for the CDR3: TGTGCCAGCAGCTTGGTCGGGGTCGGGCAAGAGACCCAGTACTTC.

The V gene is TRBV18, the J gene TRBJ2-1; TRBD2 agrees at 8 bases. The CDR3 totals 16 residues. From germline, CDR1 is KGHSH and CDR2 LQKENI. With V trimmed by 0 bases and J by 5 bases, 6 bases remained unmatched. The CDR3 protein is CASSPPLSGGNNEQFF. Here the CDR3 DNA reads TGTGCCAGCTCACCACCGTTAAGCGGGGGAAACAATGAGCAGTTCTTC.

This clonotype has just a few counts. The genes are TRBV11-2 and TRBJ2-7, with 10 bases identical to TRBD1. Germline-derived CDR1 and CDR2 are SGHAT and FQNNGV. The CDR3 is 15 residues long. Trimming removed 3 bases from V and 1 base from J; junction bases left unmatched: 3. CDR3 region: CASSFGQGGSYEQYF. The CDR3 region has the DNA TGTGCCAGCAGCTTTGGACAGGGGGGTTCCTACGAGCAGTACTTC.

This clonotype turned up a few times. The chain employs TRBV28 and TRBJ2-7, with TRBD1 identical over 8 bases. Germline CDR1 is MDHEN and CDR2 is SYDVKM. CDR3 length: 13 residues. J gave up 3 bases and V 6 bases, and 4 bases lay outside the gene matches. The DNA of the CDR3 is TGTGCCAGCAGCATTACAGGGGGCTACGAGCAGTACTTC. Protein product: CASSITGGYEQYF.

This clonotype was counted many times. This rearrangement joins TRBV29-1 to TRBJ2-7, with 14 bases lining up with TRBD2. Germline CDR1 is SQVTM and CDR2 is ANQGSEA. This CDR3 has 13 residues. V lost 4 bases, J lost 7 bases, and 3 bases stayed unmatched. The CDR3 coding sequence is TGCAGCGTTGGGGGACTAGCGGGAGTTGAGCAGTACTTC. Protein sequence: CSVGGLAGVEQYF.

This chain joins TRBV15 and TRBJ1-4; D perhaps matches TRBD1 (6 bases). This CDR3 spans 15 amino acids. Germline CDR1 and CDR2: LNHNV and YYDKDF (reference sequence). Trimming removed 3 bases at V and 3 bases at J, with 11 bases between. The CDR3 nucleotides are TGTGCCACCAGCAGGGAGAACAGGGCTAATGAAAAACTGTTTTTT. Its translation is CATSRENRANEKLFF.

The chain recombines TRBV28 with TRBJ2-2; D unresolved. CDR3 length: 14 amino acids. Germline loops: CDR1 MDHEN, CDR2 SYDVKM. V was shortened by 10 bases and J by 0 bases, with 12 bases between the two germline ends. The CDR3 nucleotides are TGTGCCACTCGGCTTGGGGCGAACACCGGGGAGCTGTTTTTT. Its protein is CATRLGANTGELFF.

The chain employs TRBV5-1 and TRBJ2-7, with 7 nucleotides matching TRBD2. The CDR3 has 16 amino acids. After removal of 0 bases from V and 4 bases from J, the junction contained 10 bases not matched to a gene. Germline loops: CDR1 SGHRS, CDR2 YFSETQ. The CDR3 bases are TGCGCCAGCAGCTTGGGGACCGGGACTATTCCTTACGAGCAGTACTTC. It yields the protein CASSLGTGTIPYEQYF. Variable domain in full (rest from reference TRBV5-1 and TRBJ2-7): KAGVTQTPRYLIKTRGQQVTLSCSPISGHRSVSWYQQTPGQGLQFLFEYFSETQRNKGNFPGRFSGRQFSNSRSEMNVSTLELGDSALYLCASSLGTGTIPYEQYFGPGTRLTVT.

The chain recombines TRBV7-2 with TRBJ2-3, with 8 positions matching TRBD2. Germline V CDR1 and CDR2: SGHTA, FQGNSA. Trimming took 1 base from V and 5 from J; bases not matched to a gene: 5. This CDR3 spans 15 amino acids. This chain's CDR3 is CASSLGLAGQDTQYF. The CDR3 nucleotides are TGTGCCAGCAGCTTAGGGCTAGCGGGTCAAGATACGCAGTATTTT.

The sample holds a few counts of this clonotype. This chain joins TRBV9 and TRBJ2-5, with D unresolved. The germline gives CDR1 SGDLS, CDR2 YYNGEE. The CDR3 runs 12 residues. With 4 bases removed from V and 5 bases from J, the gap between germline ends came to 9 bases. DNA for the CDR3: TGTGCCAGCAGCCCTGCGACGGAGACCCAGTACTTC. Its protein product is CASSPATETQYF.

V usage is TRBV6-1 and J usage is TRBJ1-1; D is possibly TRBD1 (6 bases). Germline V gene lookup returns CDR1 MNHNS and CDR2 SASEGT. Trimming took 5 bases from V and 1 from J, leaving 14 bases between them. The CDR3 covers 15 residues. Written as DNA, the CDR3 is TGTGCCAGCAGTCCACAGGGAAACTCGAACACTGAAGCTTTCTTT. This translates into CASSPQGNSNTEAFF.

The V gene is TRBV5-1, the J gene TRBJ2-7, with a tentative D call TRBD1 (5 bases). This CDR3 comprises 14 residues. Germline assignment: CDR1 SGHRS and CDR2 YFSETQ. V dropped 4 bases and J dropped 2 bases, with 13 bases sitting between them. The CDR3 sequence is CASSPWTSTYEQYF. In nucleotides, the CDR3 is TGCGCCAGCAGCCCCTGGACAAGTACCTACGAGCAGTACTTC.

The rearrangement uses TRBV6-1 and TRBJ2-3; tentative D call: TRBD2 (6 bases). CDR3 size: 15 residues. V dropped 8 bases and J dropped 5 bases, with 20 bases sitting between them. CDR1 and CDR2 (germline): MNHNS, SASEGT. CDR3 region: CASSRDWRLRDTQYF. The DNA of the CDR3 is TGTGCCAGCTCACGGGACTGGAGGTTGAGAGATACGCAGTATTTT.

This clonotype was detected only a few times. This chain uses TRBV30 with TRBJ2-7; D not certain. The CDR3 consists of 14 residues. Germline V lookup: CDR1 GTSNPN, CDR2 SVGIG (reference sequence). V lost 0 bases to trimming and J lost 2 bases, with 11 bases between them. CDR3 nucleotide sequence: TGTGCCTGGAGTGTAAAACAGAAACCCTACGAGCAGTACTTC. It specifies CAWSVKQKPYEQYF.

The chain is built from TRBV2 and TRBJ2-3, with 14 bases that match TRBD2. Trimming at V came to 4 bases and at J to 4 bases, leaving 4 bases not matched to a gene. The germline CDR1 and CDR2 sequences are SNHLY and FYNNEI. The CDR3 contains 16 residues. The CDR3 DNA is TGTGCCAGCAGTGGGGGACTAGCGGGAGAATCAGATACGCAGTATTTT. The encoded protein is CASSGGLAGESDTQYF.

This clonotype was detected a few times. This chain connects TRBV6-2 or TRBV6-3 to TRBJ2-3, with D unclear. V lost 8 bases, J lost 2 bases, and 17 bases lay in between. The CDR3 is 15 amino acids. Germline values: CDR1 MNHEY, CDR2 SVGEGT. The CDR3 region is CASQRQPVPTDTQYF. The DNA for the CDR3 is TGTGCCAGCCAGAGACAACCCGTCCCCACAGATACGCAGTATTTT.

This clonotype has only a few counts. This chain links TRBV9 with TRBJ2-7; D gene uncertain. CDR3 length: 11 residues. V was cut by 3 bases and J by 6 bases, with 7 bases left in between. Germline CDR1 SGDLS, CDR2 YYNGEE. In DNA form, the CDR3 reads TGTGCCAGCAGCGACCCCGGCGAGCAGTACTTC. Residues: CASSDPGEQYF.

The chain employs TRBV6-2 or TRBV6-3 and TRBJ2-1; TRBD2 aligns across 13 bases. Germline values: CDR1 MNHEY, CDR2 SVGEGT. CDR3 length equals 19 residues. Trimming removed 6 bases from V and 0 bases from J; junction bases left unmatched: 11. The DNA of the CDR3 is TGTGCCAGCAGGGTAACTAGCGGGAGGGCCCCGAGCTCCTACAATGAGCAGTTCTTC. This gives the protein CASRVTSGRAPSSYNEQFF.

Written as DNA, the CDR3 is TGTGCCAGCAGTTACGACGGATTTAGGGAAAAACTGTTTTTT. Its protein product is CASSYDGFREKLFF. This chain uses TRBV12-3 or TRBV12-4 with TRBJ1-4; no reliable D call. Trimming cost V 4 bases and J 8 bases, with 14 bases left between them. The CDR3 is made up of 14 amino acids.

There are a few counts of this clonotype. The chain employs TRBV5-1 and TRBJ2-7, with a tentative D call TRBD1 (6 bases). Germline CDR1 reads SGHRS; CDR2 reads YFSETQ. V lost 3 bases and J lost 1, with 14 bases in between. This CDR3 is 15 amino acids long. This CDR3 is CASSSQGAGSYEQYF. The CDR3 region has the DNA TGCGCCAGCAGCTCACAGGGAGCAGGATCCTACGAGCAGTACTTC.

This clonotype has a handful of counts. The genes are TRBV10-3 and TRBJ2-1; D might be TRBD1 or TRBD2, each matching 5 bases. In germline, CDR1 is ENHRY, CDR2 SYGVKD. The V end lost 2 bases, the J end lost 3 bases, and 11 bases lay between the germline ends. The CDR3 runs to 15 residues. The CDR3 sequence is CAISERDGNYNEQFF. The CDR3 nucleotides read TGTGCCATCAGTGAGAGGGACGGAAACTACAATGAGCAGTTCTTC.

The J gene is TRBJ1-6, the V gene TRBV20-1; the D is unclear. The CDR3 length is 12 residues. CDR1 and CDR2 from the germline V gene are DFQATT and SNEGSKA (reference sequence). V gave up 6 bases and J gave up 9 bases, with 12 bases separating them. The CDR3 here is CSATAPSSPLHF. The CDR3 DNA follows: TGCAGTGCAACGGCCCCTAGTTCACCCCTCCACTTT.